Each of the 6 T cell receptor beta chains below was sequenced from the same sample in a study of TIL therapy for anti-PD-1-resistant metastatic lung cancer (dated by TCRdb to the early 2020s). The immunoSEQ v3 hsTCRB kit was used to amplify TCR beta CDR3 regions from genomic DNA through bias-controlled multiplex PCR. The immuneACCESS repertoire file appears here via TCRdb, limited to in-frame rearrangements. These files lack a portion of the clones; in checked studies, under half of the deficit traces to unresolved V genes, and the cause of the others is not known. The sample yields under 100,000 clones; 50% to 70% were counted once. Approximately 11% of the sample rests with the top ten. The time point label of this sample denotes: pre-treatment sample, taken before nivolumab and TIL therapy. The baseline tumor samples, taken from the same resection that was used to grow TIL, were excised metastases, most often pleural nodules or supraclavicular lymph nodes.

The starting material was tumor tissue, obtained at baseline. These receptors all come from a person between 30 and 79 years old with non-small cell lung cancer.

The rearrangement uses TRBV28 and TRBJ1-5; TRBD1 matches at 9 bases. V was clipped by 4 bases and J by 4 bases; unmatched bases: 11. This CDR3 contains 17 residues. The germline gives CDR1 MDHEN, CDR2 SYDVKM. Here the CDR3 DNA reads TGTGCCAGCAGTTGGCCGGAGGACAGGGGTTGGAATCAGCCCCAGCATTTT. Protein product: CASSWPEDRGWNQPQHF. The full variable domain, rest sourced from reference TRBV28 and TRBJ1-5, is DVKVTQSSRYLVKRTGEKVFLECVQDMDHENMFWYRQDPGLGLRLIYFSYDVKMKEKGDIPEGYSVSREKKERFSLILESASTNQTSMYLCASSWPEDRGWNQPQHFGDGTRLSIL.

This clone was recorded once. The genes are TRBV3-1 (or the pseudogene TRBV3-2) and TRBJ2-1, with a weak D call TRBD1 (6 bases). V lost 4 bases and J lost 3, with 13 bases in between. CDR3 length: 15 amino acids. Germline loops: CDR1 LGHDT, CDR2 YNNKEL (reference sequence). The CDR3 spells CASSPFGTNYNEQFF. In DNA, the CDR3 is TGTGCCAGCAGCCCATTCGGGACAAACTACAATGAGCAGTTCTTC.

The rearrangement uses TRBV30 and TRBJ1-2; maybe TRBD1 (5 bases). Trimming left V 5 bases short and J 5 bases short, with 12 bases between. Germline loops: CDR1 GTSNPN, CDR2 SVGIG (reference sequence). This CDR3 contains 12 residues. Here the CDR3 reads CAWVVGGYGYTF. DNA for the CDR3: TGTGCCTGGGTGGTGGGGGGTTATGGCTACACCTTC.

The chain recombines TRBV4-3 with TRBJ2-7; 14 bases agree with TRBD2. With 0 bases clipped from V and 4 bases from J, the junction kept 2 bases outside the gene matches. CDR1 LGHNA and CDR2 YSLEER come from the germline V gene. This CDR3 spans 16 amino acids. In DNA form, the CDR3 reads TGCGCCAGCAGCCAAGATGGGACTAGCGGGGGTTACGAGCAGTACTTC. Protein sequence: CASSQDGTSGGYEQYF.

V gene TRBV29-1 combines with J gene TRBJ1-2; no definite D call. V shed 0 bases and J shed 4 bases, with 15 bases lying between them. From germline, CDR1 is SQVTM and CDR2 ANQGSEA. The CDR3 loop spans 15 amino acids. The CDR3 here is CSVEDPATGGYGYTF. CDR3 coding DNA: TGCAGCGTTGAAGATCCTGCGACGGGCGGCTATGGCTACACCTTC.

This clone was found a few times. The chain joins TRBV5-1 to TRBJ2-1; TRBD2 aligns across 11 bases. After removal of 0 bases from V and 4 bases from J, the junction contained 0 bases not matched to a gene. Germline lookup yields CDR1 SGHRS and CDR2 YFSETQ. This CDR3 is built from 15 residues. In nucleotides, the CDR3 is TGCGCCAGCAGCTTGGGACTAGCGGGATACAATGAGCAGTTCTTC. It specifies CASSLGLAGYNEQFF.